The clone carrying this T cell receptor beta chain was found many times. The CDR3 contains 13 residues. The ends lost 5 bases at V and 5 bases at J; junction bases unmatched: 4. This entry comes from a study of CD8 T cells in ankylosing spondylitis. A single record per CDR3 protein comes from TCRdb applying MiXCR to the 5' RACE reads. The sample shows roughly 180,000 distinct CDR3 sequences, about 13% of them seen only once. The rearrangement links TRBV12-3 or TRBV12-4 to TRBJ2-3; 7 nucleotides align to TRBD1. Sequencing was carried out using blood, either unsorted or a sorted T cell fraction (not recorded which). This TCR was recovered from a male donor with ankylosing spondylitis or in good health (not recorded which). The CDR3 here is CASSQNRGDTQYF. The CDR3 DNA is TGTGCCAGCAGTCAGAACAGGGGAGATACGCAGTATTTT.